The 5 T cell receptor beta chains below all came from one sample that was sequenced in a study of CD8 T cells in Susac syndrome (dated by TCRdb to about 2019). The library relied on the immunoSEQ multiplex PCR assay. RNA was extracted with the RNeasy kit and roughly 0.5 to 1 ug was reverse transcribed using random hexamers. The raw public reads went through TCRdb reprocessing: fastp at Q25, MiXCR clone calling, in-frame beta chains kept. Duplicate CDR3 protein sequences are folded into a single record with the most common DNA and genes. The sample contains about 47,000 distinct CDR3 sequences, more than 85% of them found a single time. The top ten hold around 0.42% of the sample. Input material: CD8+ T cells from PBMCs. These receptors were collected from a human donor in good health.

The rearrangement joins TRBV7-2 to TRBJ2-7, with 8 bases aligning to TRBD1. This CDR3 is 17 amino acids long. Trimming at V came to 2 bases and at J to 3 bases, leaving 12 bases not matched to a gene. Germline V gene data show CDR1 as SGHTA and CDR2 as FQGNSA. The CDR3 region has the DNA TGTGCCAGCAGCTTATGGTCCTGGGCAGGGGGCTTCTACGAGCAGTACTTC. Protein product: CASSLWSWAGGFYEQYF.

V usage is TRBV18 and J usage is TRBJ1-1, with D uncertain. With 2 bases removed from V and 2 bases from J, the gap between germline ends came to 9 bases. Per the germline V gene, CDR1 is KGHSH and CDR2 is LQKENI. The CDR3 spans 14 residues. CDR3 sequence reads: CASSPEVINTEAFF. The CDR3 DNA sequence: TGTGCCAGCTCACCAGAGGTGATAAACACTGAAGCTTTCTTT.

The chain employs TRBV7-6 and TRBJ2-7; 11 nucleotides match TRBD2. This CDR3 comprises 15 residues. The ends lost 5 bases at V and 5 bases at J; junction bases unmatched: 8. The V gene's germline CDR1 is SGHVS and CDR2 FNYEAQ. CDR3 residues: CASSIYSGRGNEQYF. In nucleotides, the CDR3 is TGTGCCAGCAGCATATATAGCGGGAGGGGGAACGAGCAGTACTTC.

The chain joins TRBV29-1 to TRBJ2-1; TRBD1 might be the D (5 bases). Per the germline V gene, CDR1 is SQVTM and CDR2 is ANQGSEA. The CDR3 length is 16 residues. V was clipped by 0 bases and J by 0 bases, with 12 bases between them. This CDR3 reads CSVEEGVLRSYNEQFF. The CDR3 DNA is TGCAGCGTTGAAGAAGGGGTATTGCGCTCCTACAATGAGCAGTTCTTC.

The chain's CDR3 is CAWSDGTGRSYGYTF. CDR3 nucleotides: TGTGCCTGGAGTGACGGGACAGGGAGGAGCTATGGCTACACCTTC. The rearrangement uses TRBV30 and TRBJ1-2, with 9 bases lining up with TRBD1. V was clipped by 1 base and J by 4 bases; unmatched bases: 7. The CDR3 runs to 15 residues. Germline assignment: CDR1 GTSNPN and CDR2 SVGIG (reference sequence).